This T cell receptor beta chain originates from a study of blood T cell repertoires in COVID-19. Study as a whole: Samples taken during acute and convalescent COVID-19 were collected in the United States, Italy and Spain.

V lost 4 bases and J lost 7; bases outside the gene matches: 6. Germline values: CDR1 ENHRY, CDR2 SYGVKD. The CDR3 is made up of 14 amino acids. How the authors handled the data: From reference gene primer amplification, estimates of nucleated cell counts were derived. Some clones are missing from TCRdb's copy, which holds only in-frame ones; the method was immunoSEQ multiplex PCR. V and J calls and clone size are copied from that table; D and trimming were computed from the DNA. The sample has hundreds of thousands of clones, 86% seen once. Enrolment of Seattle patients took place during active infection, and they were followed longitudinally.

Sample: peripheral blood. V and J are TRBV10-3 and TRBJ2-1, with TRBD2 matching 8 bases. This TCR was sampled from a woman aged 80 or over with COVID-19, enrolled during active disease. The DNA for the CDR3 is TGTGCCATCAGTGTCTTGACTAGCGAAAATGAGCAGTTCTTC. This sequence encodes CAISVLTSENEQFF.